This record covers a single T cell receptor (beta chain). This specimen belongs to a study of technical replicates of blood from a few donors. The ends lost 3 bases at V and 5 bases at J; junction bases unmatched: 13. This CDR3 contains 17 residues. Germline CDR1 is SGHVS and CDR2 is FQNEAQ. Some clones are missing from TCRdb's copy, which holds only in-frame ones; the method was immunoSEQ multiplex PCR. Among tens of thousands of clones listed, approximately 87% were seen once. The clonotype originates from a human donor in good health. Some clones in this sample may be carry-over from other donors' samples. The gene calls are TRBV7-8 and TRBJ2-7; 10 positions agree with TRBD2. Sequencing input: PBMCs. The CDR3 DNA reads as TGTGCCAGCAGCTTGGGGCTAGCGGGAGAGGTGTGGGACGAGCAGTACTTC. Protein product: CASSLGLAGEVWDEQYF.